There are many counts of the clone carrying this T cell receptor beta chain. The antigen remains undetermined. Using RNA transcripts as the source, TCR beta CDR3 regions were amplified. In the first-round RT-PCR of the TCR CDR3, the HTBI primer set was used. Each CDR3 protein is one row after TCRdb ran MiXCR on the multiplex PCR reads. The sample has around 400,000 distinct CDR3 sequences, around 16% seen once; the top ten hold 28%. These data belong to a study of T cells in Graves' hyperthyroidism and ophthalmopathy. Broader study findings: Ophthalmopathy was predicted by the model a median of roughly 6 months ahead of onset. A model built on 13 V-J features separated ophthalmopathy from stable hyperthyroidism.

V lost 2 bases and J lost 7, with 8 bases in between. This CDR3 is built from 12 residues. Germline V gene data show CDR1 as SGHAT and CDR2 as FQDESV (reference sequence). This chain uses TRBV11-1 with TRBJ1-1; D is possibly TRBD1 (6 bases). The sample consisted of blood. The TCR was taken from a woman aged 18 to 35 with Graves' hyperthyroidism that later progressed to Graves' ophthalmopathy. This CDR3 is CASSLRTVEAFF. CDR3 nucleotide sequence: TGTGCCAGCAGCTTACGGACAGTTGAAGCTTTCTTT.